Shown below are 9 T cell receptor beta chains from a single sample sequenced in a study of T cells after yellow fever vaccination. TCRdb passed the 5' RACE reads through MiXCR, listing each CDR3 protein once. In the table there are about 260,000 distinct CDR3 sequences, about 3.5% of which are singletons. This specimen consisted of PBMCs, obtained 15 days after the yellow fever booster vaccination. The receptors come from a man younger than 30 who received the YFV17D yellow fever vaccine.

This clonotype was picked up many times. This chain joins TRBV7-6 and TRBJ2-1, with D possibly being TRBD2 (6 bases). Germline CDR1 SGHVS, CDR2 FNYEAQ. The CDR3 sequence is 13 residues long. Deletions cut 5 bases from V and 7 bases from J, with 12 bases between. The CDR3 protein is CASSAGTQNEQFF. CDR3 sequence (DNA): TGTGCCAGCAGCGCCGGGACTCAAAATGAGCAGTTCTTC.

The sample holds many counts of this clonotype. The chain couples TRBV7-2 to TRBJ2-3; D may be TRBD2 (5 bases). V lost 2 bases, J lost 1 base, and 7 bases lay in between. The CDR3 runs 14 residues. The germline gives CDR1 SGHTA, CDR2 FQGNSA. The CDR3 loop reads CASSLNGGTDTQYF. The DNA of the CDR3 is TGTGCCAGCAGCTTAAACGGGGGCACAGATACGCAGTATTTT.

This clonotype was detected ten times or more. The V call is TRBV7-2, the J call TRBJ1-2; no reliable D call. In germline, CDR1 is SGHTA, CDR2 FQGNSA. The CDR3 spans 15 residues. Trimming pared 4 bases from V and 0 bases from J, leaving 12 bases between. CDR3 DNA: TGTGCCAGCAGCTCCCACCTGACTTCTAACTATGGCTACACCTTC. It specifies CASSSHLTSNYGYTF.

This clonotype has just a few counts. This rearrangement joins TRBV7-8 to TRBJ1-2; tentatively, D is TRBD1 (6 bases). The germline V gene encodes CDR1 SGHVS and CDR2 FQNEAQ. The CDR3 covers 14 residues. Trimming pared 5 bases from V and 0 bases from J, leaving 10 bases between. The CDR3 coding sequence is TGTGCCAGCAGCCAACAGGGAGCTAACTATGGCTACACCTTC. This sequence encodes CASSQQGANYGYTF.

This clonotype was observed at least ten times. In nucleotides, the CDR3 is TGTGCCAGCAGTGGAACTAGCGGGGGCTACGAGCAGTACTTC. Protein sequence: CASSGTSGGYEQYF. The chain uses TRBV6-5 and TRBJ2-7, with 11 bases identical to TRBD2. The CDR3 has 14 residues. Germline V gene data show CDR1 as MNHEY and CDR2 as SVGAGI. The trim removed 5 bases at V and 3 bases at J, leaving 3 bases unmatched.

The V and J genes are TRBV7-9 and TRBJ2-5; no clear D gene. CDR3 length: 13 residues. CDR1 and CDR2 from the germline V gene are SEHNR and FQNEAQ (reference sequence). Trimming cost V 4 bases and J 5 bases, with 11 bases left between them. The CDR3 coding sequence is TGTGCCAGCAGCTCGGTCAGCCGTGAGACCCAGTACTTC. Its protein is CASSSVSRETQYF.

This clonotype showed up many times. CDR3 coding DNA: TGTGCCAGCGGAGCCGGGACACCCTCGGCCTATGGCTACACCTTC. Protein product: CASGAGTPSAYGYTF. This chain uses TRBV18 with TRBJ1-2, with D possibly matching TRBD1 (6 bases). Germline loops: CDR1 KGHSH, CDR2 LQKENI. The V end lost 8 bases, the J end lost 4 bases, and 20 bases lay between the germline ends. The CDR3 spans 15 residues.

This clonotype was observed many times. The chain combines TRBV6-6 with TRBJ1-1; D unresolved. The V gene's germline CDR1 is MNHNY and CDR2 SVGAGI (reference sequence). V was pared by 7 bases and J by 1 base, with 10 bases between. The CDR3 sequence is 13 residues long. CDR3 sequence (DNA): TGTGCCAGCATCCCTGGGAAGAACACTGAAGCTTTCTTT. Translated: CASIPGKNTEAFF.

This clonotype came up many times. The rearrangement uses TRBV4-3 and TRBJ2-7; the match to TRBD1 covers 10 bases. CDR1 is LGHNA and CDR2 is YSLEER in the germline V gene. Trimming at V came to 4 bases and at J to 2 bases, leaving 2 bases not matched to a gene. CDR3 length equals 14 residues. CDR3 residues: CASSPGQGTYEQYF. CDR3 nucleotide sequence: TGCGCCAGCAGCCCGGGACAGGGGACCTACGAGCAGTACTTC.